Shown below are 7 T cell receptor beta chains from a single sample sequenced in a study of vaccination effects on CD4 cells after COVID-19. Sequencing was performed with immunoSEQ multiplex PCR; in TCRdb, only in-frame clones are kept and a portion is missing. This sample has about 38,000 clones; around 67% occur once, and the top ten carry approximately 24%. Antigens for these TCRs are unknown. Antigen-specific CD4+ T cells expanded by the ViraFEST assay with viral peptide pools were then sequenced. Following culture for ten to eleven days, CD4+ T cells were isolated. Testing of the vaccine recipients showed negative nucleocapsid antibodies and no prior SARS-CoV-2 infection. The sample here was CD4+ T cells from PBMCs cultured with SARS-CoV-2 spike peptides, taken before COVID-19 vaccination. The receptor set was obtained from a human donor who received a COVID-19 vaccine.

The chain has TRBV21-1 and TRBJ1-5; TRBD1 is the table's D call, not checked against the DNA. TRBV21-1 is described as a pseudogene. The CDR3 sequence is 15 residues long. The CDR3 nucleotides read TGTGCCAGCAGCAAAGGTGGACATAGCAATCAGCCCCAGCATTTT. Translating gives CASSKGGHSNQPQHF.

The CDR3 nucleotides are TGTGCCAGCAGTTCGCGGTATGACAGGGGGCCGAGCTACGAGCAGTACTTC. It specifies CASSSRYDRGPSYEQYF. The V call is TRBV6-2 or TRBV6-3, the J call TRBJ2-7, with TRBD1 identical over 10 bases. The CDR3 totals 17 residues. CDR1 is MNHEY, CDR2 SVGEGT, per germline. The V gene end was trimmed by 4 bases and the J gene end by 3 bases; junction bases not matched to a gene: 12.

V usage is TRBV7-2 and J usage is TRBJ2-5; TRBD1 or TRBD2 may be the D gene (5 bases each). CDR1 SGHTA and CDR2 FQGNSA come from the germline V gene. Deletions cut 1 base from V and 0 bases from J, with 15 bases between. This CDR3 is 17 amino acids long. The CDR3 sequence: CASSLGGTAGYQETQYF. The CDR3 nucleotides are TGTGCCAGCAGCTTAGGGGGGACGGCCGGGTACCAAGAGACCCAGTACTTC.

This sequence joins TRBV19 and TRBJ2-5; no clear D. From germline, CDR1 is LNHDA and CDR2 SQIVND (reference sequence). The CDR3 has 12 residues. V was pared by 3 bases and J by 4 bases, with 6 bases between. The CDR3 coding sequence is TGTGCCAGTAGTATCTGGGGAGAGACCCAGTACTTC. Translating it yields CASSIWGETQYF.

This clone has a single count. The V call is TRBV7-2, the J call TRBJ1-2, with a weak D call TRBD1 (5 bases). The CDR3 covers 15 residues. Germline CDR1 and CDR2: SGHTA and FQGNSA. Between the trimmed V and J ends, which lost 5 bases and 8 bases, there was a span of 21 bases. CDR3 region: CASSPEVAGREGYTF. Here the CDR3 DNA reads TGTGCCAGCAGCCCCGAGGTTGCAGGGAGGGAGGGCTACACCTTC.

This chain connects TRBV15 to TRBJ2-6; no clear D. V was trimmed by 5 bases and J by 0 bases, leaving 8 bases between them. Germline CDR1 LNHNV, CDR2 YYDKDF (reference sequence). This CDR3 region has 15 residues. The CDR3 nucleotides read TGTGCCACCAGCCTTTCGACCTCTGGGGCCAACGTCCTGACTTTC. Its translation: CATSLSTSGANVLTF.

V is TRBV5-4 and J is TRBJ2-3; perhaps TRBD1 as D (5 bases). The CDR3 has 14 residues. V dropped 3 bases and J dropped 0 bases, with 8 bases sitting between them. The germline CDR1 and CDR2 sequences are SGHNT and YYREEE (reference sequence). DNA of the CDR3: TGTGCCAGCAGCTGGGGCGGAAGCACAGATACGCAGTATTTT. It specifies CASSWGGSTDTQYF.